The T cell receptor (beta chain) described here comes from a study of CXCR3-negative and CXCR3-positive naive CD8 T cells. Background on the study: Cumulative TRB read yield was about 140 million, averaging about 1.5 +/- 0.3 million per library. Study-wide results and limits: Hydrophobicity of TRB CDR3s was greater in CXCR3-positive naive cells than in CXCR3-negative naive cells. Naive cells that were CXCR3-negative or CXCR3-positive used TRBV-TRBJ genes alike, while memory cells diverged. Surface CD5 matched across naive subsets, and TRB CDR3 properties served to infer TCR strength.

A note on this clonotype: The antigen is undetermined.

Looked up from germline, CDR1 is MNHNY and CDR2 is SVGAGI (reference sequence). CDR3 length: 16 amino acids. The TRB libraries of cDNA were built by UMI-labeled 5' RACE. TCRdb re-called the 5' RACE reads and shows each CDR3 protein once, DNA omitted. The sample table sets out about 130,000 distinct CDR3 sequences. Source material: naive CXCR3- CD8+ T cells from blood. Subset described: CD45RO-CCR7+CD27+CD95- naive CD8+ T cells lacking CXCR3 (TNR3-). The clonotype comes from a human donor in good health. Some clones in this sample may be carry-over from other donors' samples. The V gene is TRBV6-6, the J gene TRBJ2-5; TCRdb's D call, TRBD1, is unchecked because there is no DNA. The CDR3 spells CASSSATGTLGETQYF.